One sample yielded the 3 T cell receptor beta chains listed below, sequenced in a study of CD8+ T cells in alopecia areata. Sequencing used cDNA as its template, made by extracting RNA and reverse transcribing it. Sequenced by immunoSEQ multiplex PCR; TCRdb stores in-frame clones only, minus some. The sample yields fewer than 250,000 clones, approximately 38% seen once. Treatment denoted: oral pan-JAK inhibitor, 5-10 mg twice daily. The source material was CD4+ T cells sorted from blood, sampled around week 31, from a patient treated with tofacitinib. These receptors all come from a human donor with alopecia areata.

The rearrangement links TRBV20-1 to TRBJ2-5, with D perhaps TRBD2 (5 bases). The better agreement between TRBJ2-7 and the DNA end casts doubt on the J call. Germline V gives CDR1 DFQATT, CDR2 SNEGSKA (reference sequence). This CDR3 has 11 amino acids. The CDR3 loop reads CSAGITYEQYF. The CDR3 DNA sequence: TGCAGTGCCGGGATAACCTACGAGCAGTACTTC.

This clone was counted between two and nine times. The chain is built from TRBV5-4 and TRBJ2-1; D may be TRBD1 (6 bases). The V gene's germline CDR1 is SGHNT and CDR2 YYREEE (reference sequence). V lost 1 base and J lost 5, with 16 bases in between. This CDR3 contains 16 residues. CDR3 coding DNA: TGTGCCAGCAGCTTGCCCTCGAGACAGGCCAACAATGAGCAGTTCTTC. It yields the protein CASSLPSRQANNEQFF.

The rearrangement uses TRBV7-6 and TRBJ1-2, with 8 nucleotides matching TRBD1. Germline V gene data show CDR1 as SGHVS and CDR2 as FNYEAQ. V shed 3 bases and J 8 bases; nucleotides not matched to a gene: 17. The CDR3 runs to 17 residues. DNA of the CDR3: TGTGCCAGCAGCTTTTACCAGGGGGCGCGACAGGAGCGGGGCTACACCTTC. Translating it yields CASSFYQGARQERGYTF. Supplemented by reference TRBV7-6 and TRBJ1-2, the full variable domain reads GAGVSQSPRYKVTKRGQDVALRCDPISGHVSLYWYRQALGQGPEFLTYFNYEAQQDKSGLPNDRFSAERPEGSISTLTIQRTEQRDSAMYRCASSFYQGARQERGYTFGSGTRLTVV.